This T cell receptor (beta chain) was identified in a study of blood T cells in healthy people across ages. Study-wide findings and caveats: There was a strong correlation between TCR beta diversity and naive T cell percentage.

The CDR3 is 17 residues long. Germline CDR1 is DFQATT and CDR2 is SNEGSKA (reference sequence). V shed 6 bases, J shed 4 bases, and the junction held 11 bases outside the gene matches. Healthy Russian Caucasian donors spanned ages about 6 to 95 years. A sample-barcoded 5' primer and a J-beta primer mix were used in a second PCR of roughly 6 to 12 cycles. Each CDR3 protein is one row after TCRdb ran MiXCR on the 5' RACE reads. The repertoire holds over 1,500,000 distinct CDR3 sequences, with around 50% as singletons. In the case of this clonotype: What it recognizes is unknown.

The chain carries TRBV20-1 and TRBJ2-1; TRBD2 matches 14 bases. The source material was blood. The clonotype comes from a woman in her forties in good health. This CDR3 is CSARGTSGGLGYNEQFF. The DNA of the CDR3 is TGCAGTGCCAGGGGGACTAGCGGGGGTCTTGGGTACAATGAGCAGTTCTTC.